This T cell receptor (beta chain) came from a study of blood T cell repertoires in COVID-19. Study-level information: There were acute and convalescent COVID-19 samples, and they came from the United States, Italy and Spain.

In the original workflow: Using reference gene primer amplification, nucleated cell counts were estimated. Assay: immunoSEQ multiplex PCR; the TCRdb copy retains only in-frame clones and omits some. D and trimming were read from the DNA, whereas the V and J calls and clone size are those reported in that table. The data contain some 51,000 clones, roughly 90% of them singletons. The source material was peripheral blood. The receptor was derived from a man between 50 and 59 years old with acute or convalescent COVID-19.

The CDR3: CASSSRGPVEQYF. DNA of the CDR3: TGTGCCAGTAGCTCACGGGGTCCTGTCGAGCAGTACTTC. The chain couples TRBV19 to TRBJ2-7; D may be TRBD2 (5 bases). Trimming took 6 bases from V and 6 from J, leaving 15 bases between them. CDR3 size: 13 residues. CDR1 is LNHDA, CDR2 SQIVND, per germline (reference sequence).